This T cell receptor (beta chain) was profiled in a study of T cell changes during pregnancy in multiple sclerosis. Sequencing was performed with immunoSEQ multiplex PCR; in TCRdb, only in-frame clones are kept and a portion is missing. The sample comprises 45,000 or so clones, roughly 90% of which are singletons, and less than 2% rests with the top ten. Germline V gene data show CDR1 as LNHNV and CDR2 as YYDKDF (reference sequence). Trimming cost V 3 bases and J 5 bases, with 13 bases left between them. CDR3 length: 14 residues. The sequencing used peripheral blood, collected in the first trimester of pregnancy. The V gene is TRBV15, the J gene TRBJ1-2; D may be TRBD1 (6 bases). This receptor was obtained from a female donor with multiple sclerosis, enrolled in a pregnancy study. The CDR3: CATSSQRGNYGYTF. The CDR3 nucleotides are TGTGCCACCAGCAGCCAAAGGGGGAATTATGGCTACACCTTC.